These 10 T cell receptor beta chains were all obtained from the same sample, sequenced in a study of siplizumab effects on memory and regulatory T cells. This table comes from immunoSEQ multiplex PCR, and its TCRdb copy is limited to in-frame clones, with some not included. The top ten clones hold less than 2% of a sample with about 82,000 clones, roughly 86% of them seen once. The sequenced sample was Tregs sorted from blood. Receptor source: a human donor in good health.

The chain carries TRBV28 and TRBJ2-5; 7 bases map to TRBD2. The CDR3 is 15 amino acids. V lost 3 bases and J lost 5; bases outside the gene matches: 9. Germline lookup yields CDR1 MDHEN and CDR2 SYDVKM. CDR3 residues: CASSFATSWWETQYF. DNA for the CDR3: TGTGCCAGCAGTTTTGCGACTAGCTGGTGGGAGACCCAGTACTTC. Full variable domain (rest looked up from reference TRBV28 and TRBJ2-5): DVKVTQSSRYLVKRTGEKVFLECVQDMDHENMFWYRQDPGLGLRLIYFSYDVKMKEKGDIPEGYSVSREKKERFSLILESASTNQTSMYLCASSFATSWWETQYFGPGTRLLVL.

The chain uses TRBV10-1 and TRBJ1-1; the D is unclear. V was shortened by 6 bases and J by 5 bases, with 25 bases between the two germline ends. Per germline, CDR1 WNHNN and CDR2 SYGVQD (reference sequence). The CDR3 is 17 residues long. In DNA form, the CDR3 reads TGCGCCAGCAGCCCCGTCCGGAGGATACTGGGCGATACTGAAGCTTTCTTT. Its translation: CASSPVRRILGDTEAFF.

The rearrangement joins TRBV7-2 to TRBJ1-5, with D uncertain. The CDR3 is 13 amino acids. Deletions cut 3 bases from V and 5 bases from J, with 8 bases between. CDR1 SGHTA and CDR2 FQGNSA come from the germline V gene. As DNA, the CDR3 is TGTGCCAGCAGCTTCGGGCCCTATCAGCCCCAGCATTTT. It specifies CASSFGPYQPQHF. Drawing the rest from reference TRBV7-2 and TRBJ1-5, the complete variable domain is GAGVSQSPSNKVTEKGKDVELRCDPISGHTALYWYRQSLGQGLEFLIYFQGNSAPDKSGLPSDRFSAERTGGSVSTLTIQRTQQEDSAVYLCASSFGPYQPQHFGDGTRLSIL.

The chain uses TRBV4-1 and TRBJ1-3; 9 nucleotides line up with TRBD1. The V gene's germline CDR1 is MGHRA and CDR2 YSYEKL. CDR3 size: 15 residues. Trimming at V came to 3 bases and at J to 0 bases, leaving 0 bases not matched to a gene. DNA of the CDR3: TGCGCCAGCAGCCAGGGACAGGGCTCTGGAAACACCATATATTTT. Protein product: CASSQGQGSGNTIYF.

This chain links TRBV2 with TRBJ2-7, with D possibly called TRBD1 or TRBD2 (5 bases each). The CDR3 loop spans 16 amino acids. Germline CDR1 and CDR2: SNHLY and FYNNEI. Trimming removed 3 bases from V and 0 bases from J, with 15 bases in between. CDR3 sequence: CASSDGRVGGSYEQYF. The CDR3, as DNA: TGTGCCAGCAGTGACGGCAGGGTCGGAGGCTCCTACGAGCAGTACTTC.

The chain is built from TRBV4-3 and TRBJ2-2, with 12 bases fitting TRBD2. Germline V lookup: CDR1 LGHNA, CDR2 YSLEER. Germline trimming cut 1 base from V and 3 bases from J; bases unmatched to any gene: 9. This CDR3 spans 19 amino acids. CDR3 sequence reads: CASSQAFLTSGGYTGELFF. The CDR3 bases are TGCGCCAGCAGCCAAGCCTTTCTGACTAGCGGGGGTTACACCGGGGAGCTGTTTTTT.

The chain's CDR3 is CASSKVHRGSDTQYF. The CDR3 DNA reads TGTGCCAGCAGCAAAGTCCACAGGGGTTCAGATACGCAGTATTTT. V is TRBV21-1 and J is TRBJ2-3; the table names TRBD1, a call not compared with the DNA. TRBV21-1 is designated a pseudogene. The CDR3 length is 15 residues.

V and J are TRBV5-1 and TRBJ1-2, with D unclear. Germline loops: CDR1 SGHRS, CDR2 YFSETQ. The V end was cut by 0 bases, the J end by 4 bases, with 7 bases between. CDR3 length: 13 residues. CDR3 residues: CASSLGSPYGYTF. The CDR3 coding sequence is TGCGCCAGCAGCTTGGGATCACCCTATGGCTACACCTTC.

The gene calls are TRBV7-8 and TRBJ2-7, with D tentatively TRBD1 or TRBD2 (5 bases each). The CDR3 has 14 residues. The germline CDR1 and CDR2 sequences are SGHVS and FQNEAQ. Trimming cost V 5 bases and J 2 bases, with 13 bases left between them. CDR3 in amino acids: CASSKRADTYEQYF. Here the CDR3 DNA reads TGTGCCAGCAGCAAAAGAGCGGACACCTACGAGCAGTACTTC.

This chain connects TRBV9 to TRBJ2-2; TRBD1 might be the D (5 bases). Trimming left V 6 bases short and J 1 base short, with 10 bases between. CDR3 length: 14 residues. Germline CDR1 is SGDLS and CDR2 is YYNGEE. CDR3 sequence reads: CASTLGQNTGELFF. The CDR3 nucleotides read TGTGCCAGCACCTTGGGGCAGAACACCGGGGAGCTGTTTTTT.